This T cell receptor (beta chain) came from a study of T cells after yellow fever vaccination. At the level of the study: Fractions containing few cells were prepared with SMART-Seq v4 Ultra Low Input.

V was clipped by 6 bases and J by 1 base, with 20 bases between them. This CDR3 has 17 residues. Making TCR cDNA involved 5'RACE template switching, which added UMIs and a universal primer site. In TCRdb, the 5' RACE reads were re-called with MiXCR into one record per CDR3 protein. The sample lists approximately 580,000 distinct CDR3 sequences, less than 20% occurring once. The sequenced sample was PBMCs, obtained 5 days after the first yellow fever vaccination. The chain employs TRBV12-3 or TRBV12-4 and TRBJ2-3, with a possible D match to TRBD2 (6 bases). The sequence derives from a man aged 18 to 29 who received the YFV17D yellow fever vaccine. For the CDR3, the DNA is TGTGCCAGCAGCCCATCTGGGTTTGGCGGGGGCACAGATACGCAGTATTTT. As protein: CASSPSGFGGGTDTQYF.